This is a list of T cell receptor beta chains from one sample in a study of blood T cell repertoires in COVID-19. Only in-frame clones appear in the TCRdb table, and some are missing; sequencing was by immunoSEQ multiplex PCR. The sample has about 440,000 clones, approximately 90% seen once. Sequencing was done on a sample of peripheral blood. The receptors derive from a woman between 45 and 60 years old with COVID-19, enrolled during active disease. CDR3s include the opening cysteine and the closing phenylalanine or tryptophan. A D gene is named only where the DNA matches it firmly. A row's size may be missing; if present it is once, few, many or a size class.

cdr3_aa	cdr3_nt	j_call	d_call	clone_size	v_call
CASSLADLASGYEQYF	TGTGCCAGCAGCTTGGCGGATCTGGCTAGCGGGTACGAGCAGTACTTC	TRBJ2-7	TRBD2	.	TRBV5-6
CASSQQGPSYEQYF	TGTGCCAGTAGTCAACAGGGACCGTCCTACGAGCAGTACTTC	TRBJ2-7	.	.	TRBV19
CASSAGEGQSYEQYF	TGTGCCAGCAGCGCAGGGGAGGGCCAGTCCTACGAGCAGTACTTC	TRBJ2-7	.	.	TRBV21-1
CASRTSWSSPYEQYF	TGTGCCAGCAGAACCTCGTGGTCTAGCCCCTACGAGCAGTACTTC	TRBJ2-7	.	.	TRBV27
CASSLLGGLTDTQYF	TGTGCCAGCAGCCTTCTAGGAGGGCTCACAGATACGCAGTATTTT	TRBJ2-3	.	.	TRBV11-2
CASSEVWETNYGYTF	TGTGCCAGCAGTGAAGTTTGGGAGACTAACTATGGCTACACCTTC	TRBJ1-2	.	.	TRBV6-1
CASSPDRRGGNTGELFF	TGTGCCAGCAGCCCGGATAGGCGGGGGGGGAACACCGGGGAGCTGTTTTTT	TRBJ2-2	TRBD2	.	TRBV5-4
CASSGGDNQPQHF	TGCGCCAGTTCCGGGGGTGACAATCAGCCCCAGCATTTT	TRBJ1-5	.	.	TRBV10-2
CASKDYRPPLHF	TGTGCCAGCAAGGACTATCGCCCACCCCTCCACTTT	TRBJ1-6	.	.	TRBV2
CASSLLGGRNGYTF	TGTGCCAGCAGTTTATTGGGGGGGAGGAATGGCTACACCTTC	TRBJ1-2	.	.	TRBV27
CASSQTGDSSYNEQFF	TGTGCCAGCAGCCAGACAGGGGATAGCTCCTACAATGAGCAGTTCTTC	TRBJ2-1	TRBD1	.	TRBV7-8
CASSLDRVANEQFF	TGCGCCAGCTCCTTAGACAGGGTTGCCAATGAGCAGTTCTTC	TRBJ2-1	TRBD1	.	TRBV5-1
CASSSGQIKETQYF	TGTGCCAGCAGCTCCGGACAGATAAAGGAGACCCAGTACTTC	TRBJ2-5	.	.	TRBV7-6
CASGRGPNEQYF	TGTGCCAGCGGAAGGGGGCCCAACGAGCAGTACTTC	TRBJ2-7	TRBD1	many	TRBV6-5
CASGEDRGSPNYGYTF	TGTGCCAGCGGGGAGGACAGGGGATCCCCTAACTATGGCTACACCTTC	TRBJ1-2	TRBD1	.	TRBV9
CAIMASGGTYEQYF	TGTGCCATCATGGCTAGCGGGGGGACCTACGAGCAGTACTTC	TRBJ2-7	TRBD2	.	TRBV10-3
CASSPKPTGSGLNEQYF	TGTGCCAGCAGTCCCAAACCGACCGGCAGTGGGCTCAACGAGCAGTACTTC	TRBJ2-7	.	.	TRBV27
CASSLALGVRGEQYF	TGCGCCAGCAGCTTGGCCCTAGGCGTCCGCGGCGAGCAGTACTTC	TRBJ2-7	.	.	TRBV5-1
CAWRSKGGNQPQHF	TGTGCCTGGAGGAGTAAGGGGGGCAATCAGCCCCAGCATTTT	TRBJ1-5	.	.	TRBV30
CASSIAPGLLEQYF	TGTGCCAGTAGTATAGCGCCCGGACTACTCGAGCAGTATTTT	TRBJ2-3	.	.	TRBV19
CARLPVVCRGRKNEKLFF	TGTGCCAGATTACCCGTGGTTTGCAGGGGGCGAAAGAATGAAAAACTGTTTTTT	TRBJ1-4	TRBD1	few	TRBV5-3
CASSPRGSLQANYGYTF	TGTGCCAGCTCACCACGTGGCTCACTACAAGCTAACTATGGCTACACCTTC	TRBJ1-2	.	.	TRBV18
CASSKGGTSPSTQYF	TGTGCCAGCAGCAAGGGGGGGACTAGCCCCAGTACGCAGTATTTT	TRBJ2-3	TRBD2	.	TRBV11-3
CASSFSAGTTDTQYF	TGCGCCAGCAGCTTTTCGGCGGGGACCACAGATACGCAGTATTTT	TRBJ2-3	.	.	TRBV5-1
CASSGSTGNTIYF	TGCGCCAGCAGTGGTTCGACAGGGAACACCATATATTTT	TRBJ1-3	TRBD1	few	TRBV10-1
CASSSMGGEQYF	TGTGCCAGCAGTTCCATGGGGGGCGAGCAGTACTTC	TRBJ2-7	.	.	TRBV27
CAISVADEAFF	TGTGCCATCAGTGTGGCAGATGAAGCTTTCTTT	TRBJ1-1	.	.	TRBV10-3